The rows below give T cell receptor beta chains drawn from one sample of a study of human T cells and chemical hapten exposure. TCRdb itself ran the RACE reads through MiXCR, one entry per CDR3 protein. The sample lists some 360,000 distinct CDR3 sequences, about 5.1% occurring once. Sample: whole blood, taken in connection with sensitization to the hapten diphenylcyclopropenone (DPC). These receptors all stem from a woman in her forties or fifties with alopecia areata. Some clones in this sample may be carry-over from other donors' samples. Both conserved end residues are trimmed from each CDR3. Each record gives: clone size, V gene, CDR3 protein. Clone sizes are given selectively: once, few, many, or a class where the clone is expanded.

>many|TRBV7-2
ASSPRQATQY
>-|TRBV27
ASGDRVSGNTIY
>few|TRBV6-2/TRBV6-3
ASGAQAF
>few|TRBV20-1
SALLNTEAF
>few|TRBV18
ASSLPGQGRYGYT
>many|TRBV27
ASSLSGGAKNIQY
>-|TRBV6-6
ASSQGWGSDEQF
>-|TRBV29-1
SVGQRGANYGYT
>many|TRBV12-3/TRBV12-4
ASRSTGVIAYGYT
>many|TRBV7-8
ASSSLTGATDTQY
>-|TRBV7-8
ASSLAGVRDTSNEKLF
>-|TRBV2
ASEEQTYNEQF
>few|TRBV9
ASSAGDRDGGETQY
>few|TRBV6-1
AGSGGVGATNEKLF
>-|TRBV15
ATSRGGSSDTQY